This T cell receptor (beta chain) was obtained from a study of molecular identifiers for immune sequencing clone quantification. Points from the study as a whole: Same-barcode identical TCR molecules could make highly expanded clones look smaller than they are.

Naive CD8 T cells were FACS-sorted by CD8+CD4-CCR7+CD45RA+ markers. Previously described methods with listed TCR primers produced the bulk TCR libraries. TCRdb used MiXCR to reprocess the PCR reads, holding one entry per CDR3 protein. The sample has fewer than 350,000 distinct CDR3 sequences, 20% to 25% seen once. There are 13 residues in the CDR3. V lost 0 bases to trimming and J lost 6 bases, with 8 bases between them. CDR1 MNHEY and CDR2 SVGAGI come from the germline V gene. A word on this clonotype: The antigen remains unidentified. With a much larger clone just one base away, this may be a read error.

The TCR originated in a human donor in good health. Some libraries in this study had Jurkat cell RNA spiked in. The chain has TRBV6-5 and TRBJ1-2, with no clear D. The specimen sequenced was naive CD8+ T cells from blood, with Jurkat cell RNA spiked in. The subset denotes: FACS-sorted CD8+CD4-CCR7+CD45RA+ naive T cells. DNA for the CDR3: TGTGCCAGCAGTTACTCGGGAGGGCATGGCTACACCTTC. Its translation is CASSYSGGHGYTF.